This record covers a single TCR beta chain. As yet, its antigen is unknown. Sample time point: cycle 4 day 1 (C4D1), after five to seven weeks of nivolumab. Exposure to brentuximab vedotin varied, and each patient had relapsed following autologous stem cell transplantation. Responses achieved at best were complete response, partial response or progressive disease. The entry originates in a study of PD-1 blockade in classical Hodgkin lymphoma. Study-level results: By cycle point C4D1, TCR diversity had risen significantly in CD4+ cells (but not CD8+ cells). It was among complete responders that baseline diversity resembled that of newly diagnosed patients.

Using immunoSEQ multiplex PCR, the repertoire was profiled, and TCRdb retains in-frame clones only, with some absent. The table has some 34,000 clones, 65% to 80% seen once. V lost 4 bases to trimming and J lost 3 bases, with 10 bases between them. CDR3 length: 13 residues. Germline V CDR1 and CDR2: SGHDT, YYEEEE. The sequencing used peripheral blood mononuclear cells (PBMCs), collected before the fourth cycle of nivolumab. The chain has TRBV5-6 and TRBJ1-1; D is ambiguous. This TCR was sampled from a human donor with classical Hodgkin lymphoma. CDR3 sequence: CASSVRADTEAFF. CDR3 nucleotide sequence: TGTGCCAGCAGCGTGAGGGCCGACACTGAAGCTTTCTTT.